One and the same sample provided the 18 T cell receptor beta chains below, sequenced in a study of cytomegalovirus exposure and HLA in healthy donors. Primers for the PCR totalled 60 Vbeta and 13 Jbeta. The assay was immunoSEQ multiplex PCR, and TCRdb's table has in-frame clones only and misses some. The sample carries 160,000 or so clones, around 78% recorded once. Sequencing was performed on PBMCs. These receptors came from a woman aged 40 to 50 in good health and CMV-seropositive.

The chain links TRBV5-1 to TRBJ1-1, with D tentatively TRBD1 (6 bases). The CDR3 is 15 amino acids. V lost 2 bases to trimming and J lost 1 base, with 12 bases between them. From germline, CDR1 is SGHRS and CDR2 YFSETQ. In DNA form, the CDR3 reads TGCGCCAGCAGCTTACAGGGACGGGGGAACACTGAAGCTTTCTTT. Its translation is CASSLQGRGNTEAFF.

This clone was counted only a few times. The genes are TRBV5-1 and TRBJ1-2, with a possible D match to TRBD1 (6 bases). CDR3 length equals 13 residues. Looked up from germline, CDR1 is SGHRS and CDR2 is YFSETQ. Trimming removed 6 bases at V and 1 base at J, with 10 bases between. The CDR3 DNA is TGCGCCAGCACTCAGGGGAATAACTATGGCTACACCTTC. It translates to CASTQGNNYGYTF.

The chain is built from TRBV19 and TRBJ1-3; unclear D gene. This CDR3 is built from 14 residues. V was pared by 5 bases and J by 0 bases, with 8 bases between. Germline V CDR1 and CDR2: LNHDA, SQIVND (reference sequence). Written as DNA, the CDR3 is TGTGCCAGTAGTGAGGTGGTCTCTGGAAACACCATATATTTT. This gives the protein CASSEVVSGNTIYF. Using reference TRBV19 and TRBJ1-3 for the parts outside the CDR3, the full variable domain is DGGITQSPKYLFRKEGQNVTLSCEQNLNHDAMYWYRQDPGQGLRLIYYSQIVNDFQKGDIAEGYSVSREKKESFPLTVTSAQKNPTAFYLCASSEVVSGNTIYFGEGSWLTVV.

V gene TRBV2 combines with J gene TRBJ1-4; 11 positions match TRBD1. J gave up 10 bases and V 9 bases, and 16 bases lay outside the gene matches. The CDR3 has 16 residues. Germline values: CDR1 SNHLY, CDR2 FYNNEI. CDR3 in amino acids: CASTMLYPGTGGKLFF. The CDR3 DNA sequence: TGTGCCAGTACTATGCTATACCCCGGGACAGGGGGAAAACTGTTTTTT. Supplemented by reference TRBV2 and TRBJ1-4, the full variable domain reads EPEVTQTPSHQVTQMGQEVILRCVPISNHLYFYWYRQILGQKVEFLVSFYNNEISEKSEIFDDQFSVERPDGSNFTLKIRSTKLEDSAMYFCASTMLYPGTGGKLFFGSGTQLSVL.

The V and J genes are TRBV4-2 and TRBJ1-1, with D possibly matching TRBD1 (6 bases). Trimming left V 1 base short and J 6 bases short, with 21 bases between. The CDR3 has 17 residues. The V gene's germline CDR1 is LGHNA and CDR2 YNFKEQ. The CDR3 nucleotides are TGTGCCAGCAGCCAAGGGTTTGGGGGGGCGGATATCGCTGAAGCTTTCTTT. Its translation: CASSQGFGGADIAEAFF.

This CDR3 is CASSLAGSWGNTEAFF. DNA of the CDR3: TGCGCCAGCAGCTTGGCGGGGTCATGGGGGAACACTGAAGCTTTCTTT. V gene TRBV5-1 combines with J gene TRBJ1-1; no definite D call. The CDR3 covers 16 residues. Germline CDR1 and CDR2: SGHRS and YFSETQ. V lost 0 bases and J 1 base, leaving 13 bases between the germline ends.

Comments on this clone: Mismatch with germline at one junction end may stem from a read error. CDR3 protein: CSSSLVRSGLAGAREQFF. The DNA of the CDR3 is TGTTCCAGCAGCTTAGTTAGGTCTGGACTAGCGGGGGCCAGGGAGCAGTTCTTC. The chain employs TRBV7-9 and TRBJ2-1, with TRBD2 identical over 13 bases. CDR3 length equals 18 residues. Germline V gene data show CDR1 as SEHNR and CDR2 as FQNEAQ (reference sequence).

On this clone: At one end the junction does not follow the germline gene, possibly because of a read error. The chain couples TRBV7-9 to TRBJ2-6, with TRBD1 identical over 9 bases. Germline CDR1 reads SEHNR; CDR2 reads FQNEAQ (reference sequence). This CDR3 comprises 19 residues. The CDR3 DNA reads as TGTTCCAGCAGTCTAACCGGGACAGGGTTTATCACTGGGGCCAACGTCCTGACTTTC. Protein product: CSSSLTGTGFITGANVLTF.

The DNA of the CDR3 is TGCGCCAGCAGCCAAGGGCGGGGGAACTACGAGCAGTACTTC. Its protein is CASSQGRGNYEQYF. V is TRBV4-3 and J is TRBJ2-5; 7 bases align to TRBD2. Near its end, the DNA agrees better with TRBJ2-7, so the J call may be wrong. Germline V gives CDR1 LGHNA, CDR2 YSLEER. The CDR3 consists of 14 residues.

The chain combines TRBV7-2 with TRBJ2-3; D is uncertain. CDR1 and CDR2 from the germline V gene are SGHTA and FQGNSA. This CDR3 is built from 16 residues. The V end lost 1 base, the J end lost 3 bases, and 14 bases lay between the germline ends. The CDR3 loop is CASSLDGLPGTDTQYF. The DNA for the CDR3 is TGTGCCAGCAGCTTAGATGGTTTGCCCGGGACAGATACGCAGTATTTT.

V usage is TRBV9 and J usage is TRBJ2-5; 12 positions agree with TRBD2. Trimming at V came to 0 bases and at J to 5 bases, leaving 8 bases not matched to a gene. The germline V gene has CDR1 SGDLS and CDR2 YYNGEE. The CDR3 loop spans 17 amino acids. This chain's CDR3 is CASSVDPSGGALETQYF. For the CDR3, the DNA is TGTGCCAGCAGCGTAGACCCTAGCGGGGGGGCCCTTGAGACCCAGTACTTC.

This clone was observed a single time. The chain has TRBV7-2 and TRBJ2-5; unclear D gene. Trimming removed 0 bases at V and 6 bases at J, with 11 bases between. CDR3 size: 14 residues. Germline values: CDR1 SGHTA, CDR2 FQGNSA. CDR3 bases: TGTGCCAGCAGCTTAGCGTTTGGGCAGAAGACCCAGTACTTC. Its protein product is CASSLAFGQKTQYF.

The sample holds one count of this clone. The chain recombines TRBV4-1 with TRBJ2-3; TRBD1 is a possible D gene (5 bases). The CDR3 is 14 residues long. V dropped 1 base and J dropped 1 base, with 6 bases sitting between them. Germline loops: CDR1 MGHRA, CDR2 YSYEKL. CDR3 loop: CASSQVGGTDTQYF. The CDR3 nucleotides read TGCGCCAGCAGCCAAGTAGGGGGCACAGATACGCAGTATTTT.

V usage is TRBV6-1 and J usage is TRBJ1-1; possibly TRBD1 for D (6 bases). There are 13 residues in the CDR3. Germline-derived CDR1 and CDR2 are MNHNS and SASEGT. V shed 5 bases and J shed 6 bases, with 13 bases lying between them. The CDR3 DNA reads TGTGCCAGCAGTTCAAGGACAGACGCTGAAGCTTTCTTT. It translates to CASSSRTDAEAFF.

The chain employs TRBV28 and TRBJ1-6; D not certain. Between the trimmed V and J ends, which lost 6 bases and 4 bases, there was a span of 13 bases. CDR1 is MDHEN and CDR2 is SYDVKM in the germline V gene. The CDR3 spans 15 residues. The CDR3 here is CASSHLAGYNSPLHF. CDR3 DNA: TGTGCCAGCAGCCACTTGGCCGGGTATAATTCACCCCTCCACTTT.

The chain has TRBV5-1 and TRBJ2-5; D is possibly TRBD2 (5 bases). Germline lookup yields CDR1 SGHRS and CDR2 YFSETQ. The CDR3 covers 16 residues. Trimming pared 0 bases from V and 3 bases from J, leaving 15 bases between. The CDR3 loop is CASSLANVLAEETQYF. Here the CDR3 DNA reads TGCGCCAGCAGCTTGGCCAACGTCCTAGCAGAAGAGACCCAGTACTTC.

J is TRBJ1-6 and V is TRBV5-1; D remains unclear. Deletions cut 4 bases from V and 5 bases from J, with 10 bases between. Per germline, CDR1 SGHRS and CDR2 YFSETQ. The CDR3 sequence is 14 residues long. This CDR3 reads CASSRGNHNSPLHF. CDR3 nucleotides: TGCGCCAGCAGCCGGGGAAACCATAATTCACCCCTCCACTTT. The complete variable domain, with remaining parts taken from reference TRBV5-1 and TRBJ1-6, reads KAGVTQTPRYLIKTRGQQVTLSCSPISGHRSVSWYQQTPGQGLQFLFEYFSETQRNKGNFPGRFSGRQFSNSRSEMNVSTLELGDSALYLCASSRGNHNSPLHFGNGTRLTVT.

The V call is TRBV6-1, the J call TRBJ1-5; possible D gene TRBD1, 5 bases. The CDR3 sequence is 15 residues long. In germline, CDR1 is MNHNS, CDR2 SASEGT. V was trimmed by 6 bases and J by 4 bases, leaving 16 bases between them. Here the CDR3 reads CASRISPGSNQPQHF. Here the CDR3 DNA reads TGTGCCAGCAGGATTTCCCCAGGGTCGAATCAGCCCCAGCATTTT.